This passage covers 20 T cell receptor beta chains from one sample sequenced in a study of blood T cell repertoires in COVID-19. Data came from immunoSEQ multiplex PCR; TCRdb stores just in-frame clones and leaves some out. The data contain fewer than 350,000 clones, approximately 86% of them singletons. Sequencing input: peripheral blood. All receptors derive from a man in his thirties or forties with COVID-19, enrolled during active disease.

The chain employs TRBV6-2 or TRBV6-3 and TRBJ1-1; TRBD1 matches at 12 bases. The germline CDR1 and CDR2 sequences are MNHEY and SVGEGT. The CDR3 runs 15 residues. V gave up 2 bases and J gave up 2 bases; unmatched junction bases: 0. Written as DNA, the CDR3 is TGTGCCAGCAGTTACGGGACAGGGGGCAACACTGAAGCTTTCTTT. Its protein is CASSYGTGGNTEAFF.

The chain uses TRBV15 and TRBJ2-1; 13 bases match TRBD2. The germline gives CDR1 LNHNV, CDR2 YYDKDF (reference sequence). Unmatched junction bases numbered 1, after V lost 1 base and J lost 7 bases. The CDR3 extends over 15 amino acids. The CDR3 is CATSRGTSGRNEQFF. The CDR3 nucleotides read TGTGCCACCAGCAGAGGGACTAGCGGGAGAAATGAGCAGTTCTTC.

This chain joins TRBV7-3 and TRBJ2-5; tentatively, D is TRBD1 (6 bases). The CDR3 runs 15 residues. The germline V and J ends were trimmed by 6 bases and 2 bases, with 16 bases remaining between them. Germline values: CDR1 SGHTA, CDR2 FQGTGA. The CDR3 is CASRPGQFLQETQYF. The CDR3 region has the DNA TGTGCCAGCAGACCCGGACAGTTCCTACAAGAGACCCAGTACTTC.

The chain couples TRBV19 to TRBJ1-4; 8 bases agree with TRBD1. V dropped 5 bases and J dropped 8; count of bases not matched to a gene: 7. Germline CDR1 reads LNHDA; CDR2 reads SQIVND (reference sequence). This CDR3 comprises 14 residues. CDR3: CASSSGQGGEKLFF. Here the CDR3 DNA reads TGTGCCAGTAGTTCAGGACAGGGAGGGGAAAAACTGTTTTTT.

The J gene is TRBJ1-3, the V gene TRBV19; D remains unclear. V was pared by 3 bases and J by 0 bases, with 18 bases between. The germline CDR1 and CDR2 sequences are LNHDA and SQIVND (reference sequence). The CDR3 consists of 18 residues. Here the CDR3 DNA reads TGTGCCAGTAGTATTTTTTCTTGGGAGATAACCTCTGGAAACACCATATATTTT. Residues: CASSIFSWEITSGNTIYF.

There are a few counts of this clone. The CDR3 reads CASSLHLTELAARNEQFF. Written as DNA, the CDR3 is TGTGCCAGCAGCCTTCACCTCACCGAACTAGCGGCTCGCAATGAGCAGTTCTTC. The chain employs TRBV5-6 and TRBJ2-1; 8 bases fit TRBD2. This CDR3 spans 18 amino acids. Germline V gene lookup returns CDR1 SGHDT and CDR2 YYEEEE. V shed 4 bases and J 6 bases; nucleotides not matched to a gene: 18.

CDR3 DNA sequence: TGTGCCAGCAGTTTGACAGGGTCTAATGAAAAACTGTTTTTT. Amino acids: CASSLTGSNEKLFF. The chain recombines TRBV27 with TRBJ1-4, with 7 bases aligning to TRBD1. The germline CDR1 and CDR2 sequences are MNHEY and SMNVEV (reference sequence). After removal of 3 bases from V and 3 bases from J, the junction contained 1 base not matched to a gene. This CDR3 comprises 14 residues.

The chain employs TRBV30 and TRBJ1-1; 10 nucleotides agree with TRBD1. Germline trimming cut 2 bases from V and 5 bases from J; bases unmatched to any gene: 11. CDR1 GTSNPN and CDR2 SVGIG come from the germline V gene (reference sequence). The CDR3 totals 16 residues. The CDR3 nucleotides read TGTGCCTGGAGTATAATAGGGACAGGGGTTGGTACTGAAGCTTTCTTT. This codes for CAWSIIGTGVGTEAFF.

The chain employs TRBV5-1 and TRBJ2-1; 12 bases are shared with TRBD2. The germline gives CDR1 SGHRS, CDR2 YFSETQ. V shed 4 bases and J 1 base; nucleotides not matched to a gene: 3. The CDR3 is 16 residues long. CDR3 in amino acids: CASSTGTSGSYNEQFF. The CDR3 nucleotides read TGCGCCAGCAGCACCGGGACTAGCGGGTCCTACAATGAGCAGTTCTTC.

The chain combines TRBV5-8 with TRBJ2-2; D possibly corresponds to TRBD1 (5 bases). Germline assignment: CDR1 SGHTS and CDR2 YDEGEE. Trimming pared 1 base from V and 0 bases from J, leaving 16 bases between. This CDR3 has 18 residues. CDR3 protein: CASSLRSGHLSNTGELFF. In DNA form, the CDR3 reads TGTGCCAGCAGCTTGCGCTCCGGACACCTATCGAACACCGGGGAGCTGTTTTTT.

This chain's CDR3 is CASSLRGQGTTDTQYF. CDR3 bases: TGTGCCAGCAGCTTGAGAGGACAGGGGACCACAGATACGCAGTATTTT. The chain uses TRBV5-4 and TRBJ2-3; 9 bases align to TRBD1. In germline, CDR1 is SGHNT, CDR2 YYREEE (reference sequence). CDR3 length: 16 amino acids. V trimming: 1 base; J trimming: 2 bases; junction bases outside the gene matches: 5.

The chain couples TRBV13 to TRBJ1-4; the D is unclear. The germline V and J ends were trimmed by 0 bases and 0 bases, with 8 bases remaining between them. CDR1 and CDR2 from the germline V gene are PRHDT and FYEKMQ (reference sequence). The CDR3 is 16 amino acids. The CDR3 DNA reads TGTGCCAGCAGCTTAGGGAGGTTAACAACTAATGAAAAACTGTTTTTT. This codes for CASSLGRLTTNEKLFF.

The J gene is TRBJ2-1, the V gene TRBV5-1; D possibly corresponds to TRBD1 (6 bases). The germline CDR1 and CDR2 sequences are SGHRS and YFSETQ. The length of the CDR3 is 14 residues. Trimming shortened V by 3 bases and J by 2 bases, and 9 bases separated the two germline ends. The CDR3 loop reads CASSWGPTYNEQFF. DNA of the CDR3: TGCGCCAGCAGCTGGGGGCCCACCTACAATGAGCAGTTCTTC.

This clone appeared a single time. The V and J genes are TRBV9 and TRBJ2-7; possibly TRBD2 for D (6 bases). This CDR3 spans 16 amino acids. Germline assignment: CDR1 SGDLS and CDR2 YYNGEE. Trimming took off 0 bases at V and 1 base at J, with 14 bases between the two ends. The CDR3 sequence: CASSVVGGLLSYEQYF. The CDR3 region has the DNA TGTGCCAGCAGCGTAGTTGGAGGGTTGTTATCCTACGAGCAGTACTTC.

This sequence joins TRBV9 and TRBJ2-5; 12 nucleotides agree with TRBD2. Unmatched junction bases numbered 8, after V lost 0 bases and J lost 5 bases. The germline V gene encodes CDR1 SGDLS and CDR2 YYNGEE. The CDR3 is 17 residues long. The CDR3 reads CASSVALAGGPEETQYF. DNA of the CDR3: TGTGCCAGCAGCGTAGCTCTAGCGGGAGGGCCGGAGGAGACCCAGTACTTC.

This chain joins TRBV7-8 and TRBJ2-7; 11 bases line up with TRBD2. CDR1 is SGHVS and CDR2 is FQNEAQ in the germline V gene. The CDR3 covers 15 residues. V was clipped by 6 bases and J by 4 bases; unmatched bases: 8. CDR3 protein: CASSFRLAGFYEQYF. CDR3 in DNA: TGTGCCAGCAGTTTCAGACTAGCGGGGTTTTACGAGCAGTACTTC.

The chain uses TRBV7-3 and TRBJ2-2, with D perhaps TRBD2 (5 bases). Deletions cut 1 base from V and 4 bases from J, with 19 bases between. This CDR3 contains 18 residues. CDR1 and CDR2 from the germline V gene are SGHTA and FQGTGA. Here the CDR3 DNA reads TGTGCCAGCAGCTTAATACCACTGGGCTCCGCGGGCACCGGGGAGCTGTTTTTT. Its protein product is CASSLIPLGSAGTGELFF.

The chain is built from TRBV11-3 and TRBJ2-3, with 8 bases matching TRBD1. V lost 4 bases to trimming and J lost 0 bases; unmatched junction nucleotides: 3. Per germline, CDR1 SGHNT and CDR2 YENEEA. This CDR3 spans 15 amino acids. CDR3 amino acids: CASSSGQASTDTQYF. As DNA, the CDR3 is TGTGCCAGCAGCTCGGGACAGGCTAGCACAGATACGCAGTATTTT.

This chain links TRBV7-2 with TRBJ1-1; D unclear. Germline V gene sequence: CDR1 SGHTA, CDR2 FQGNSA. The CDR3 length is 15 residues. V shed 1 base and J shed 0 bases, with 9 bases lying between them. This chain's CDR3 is CASSLVGRMNTEAFF. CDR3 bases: TGTGCCAGCAGCTTAGTGGGCAGGATGAACACTGAAGCTTTCTTT. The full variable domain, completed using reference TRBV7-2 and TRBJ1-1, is GAGVSQSPSNKVTEKGKDVELRCDPISGHTALYWYRQSLGQGLEFLIYFQGNSAPDKSGLPSDRFSAERTGGSVSTLTIQRTQQEDSAVYLCASSLVGRMNTEAFFGQGTRLTVV.

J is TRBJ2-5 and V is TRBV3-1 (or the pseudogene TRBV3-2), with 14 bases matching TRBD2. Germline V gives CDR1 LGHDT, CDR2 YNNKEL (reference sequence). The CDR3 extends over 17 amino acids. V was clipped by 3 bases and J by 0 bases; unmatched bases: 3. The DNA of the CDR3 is TGTGCCAGCAGCCAGAGACTAGCGGGAGGGTACCAAGAGACCCAGTACTTC. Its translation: CASSQRLAGGYQETQYF.